This TCR beta chain came from a study of blood T cell repertoires in COVID-19. V was pared by 1 base and J by 6 bases, with 12 bases between. The CDR3 is 14 amino acids. Germline V CDR1 and CDR2: LGHDT, YNNKEL (reference sequence). Clones were sequenced by immunoSEQ multiplex PCR, and TCRdb holds only the in-frame ones, with some missing. The table has fewer than 75,000 clones, nearly 95% seen once. This TCR derives from a middle-aged man with active COVID-19. The chain couples TRBV3-1 (or the pseudogene TRBV3-2) to TRBJ1-1, with D possibly TRBD1 on 5 matching bases. Sequenced material: peripheral blood. The CDR3 protein is CASSQGGKGAEAFF. CDR3 sequence (DNA): TGTGCCAGCAGCCAAGGGGGAAAAGGGGCTGAAGCTTTCTTT.